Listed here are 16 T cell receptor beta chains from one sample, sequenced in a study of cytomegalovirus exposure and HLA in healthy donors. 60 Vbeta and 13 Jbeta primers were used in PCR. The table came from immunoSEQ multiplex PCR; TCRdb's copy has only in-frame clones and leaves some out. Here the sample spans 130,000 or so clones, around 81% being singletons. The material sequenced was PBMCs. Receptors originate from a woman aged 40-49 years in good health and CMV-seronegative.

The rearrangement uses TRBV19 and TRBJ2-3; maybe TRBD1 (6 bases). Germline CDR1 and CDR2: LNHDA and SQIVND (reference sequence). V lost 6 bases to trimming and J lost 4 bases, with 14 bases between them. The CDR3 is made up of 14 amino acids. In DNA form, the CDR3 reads TGTGCCAGTAGCATACAGGGTTTCGCAGATACGCAGTATTTT. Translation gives CASSIQGFADTQYF.

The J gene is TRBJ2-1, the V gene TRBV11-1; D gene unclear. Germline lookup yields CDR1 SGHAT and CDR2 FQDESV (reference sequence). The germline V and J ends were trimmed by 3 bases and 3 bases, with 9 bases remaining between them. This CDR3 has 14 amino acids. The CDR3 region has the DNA TGTGCCAGCAGCTTGTCCACAGTCTACAATGAGCAGTTCTTC. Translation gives CASSLSTVYNEQFF. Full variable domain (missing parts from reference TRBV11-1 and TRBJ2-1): EAEVAQSPRYKITEKSQAVAFWCDPISGHATLYWYRQILGQGPELLVQFQDESVVDDSQLPKDRFSAERLKGVDSTLKIQPAELGDSAMYLCASSLSTVYNEQFFGPGTRLTVL.

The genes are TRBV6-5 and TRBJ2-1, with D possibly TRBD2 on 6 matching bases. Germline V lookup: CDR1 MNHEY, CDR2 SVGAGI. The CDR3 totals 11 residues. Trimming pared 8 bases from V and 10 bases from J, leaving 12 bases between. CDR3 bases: TGTGCCAGCGGGTTGACTAGGGAGCAGTTCTTC. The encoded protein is CASGLTREQFF.

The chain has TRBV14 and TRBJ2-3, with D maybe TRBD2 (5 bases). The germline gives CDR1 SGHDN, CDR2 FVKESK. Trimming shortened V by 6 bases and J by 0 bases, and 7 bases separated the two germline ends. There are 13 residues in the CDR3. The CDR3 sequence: CASRAGSTDTQYF. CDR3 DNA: TGTGCCAGCAGGGCGGGTAGCACAGATACGCAGTATTTT.

CDR3 amino acids: CASSVEAGGSYGYTF. The CDR3 DNA follows: TGTGCCAGCAGCGTAGAAGCAGGGGGGAGCTATGGCTACACCTTC. The J gene is TRBJ1-2, the V gene TRBV9; 7 nucleotides align to TRBD1. The V segment lost 0 bases and the J segment 4 bases; nucleotides outside the gene matches: 6. This CDR3 comprises 15 residues. Germline CDR1 and CDR2: SGDLS and YYNGEE. Together with reference TRBV9 and TRBJ1-2, the CDR3 gives the full variable domain: DSGVTQTPKHLITATGQRVTLRCSPRSGDLSVYWYQQSLDQGLQFLIQYYNGEERAKGNILERFSAQQFPDLHSELNLSSLELGDSALYFCASSVEAGGSYGYTFGSGTRLTVV.

DNA of the CDR3: TGTGCCAGTAGTACCTCCCACGGGACTAGCGGGGGGCGAGGTACGCAGTATTTT. It codes for CASSTSHGTSGGRGTQYF. This chain connects TRBV19 to TRBJ2-3, with 15 positions matching TRBD2. The CDR3 length is 18 residues. Germline trimming cut 4 bases from V and 8 bases from J; bases unmatched to any gene: 13. CDR1 LNHDA and CDR2 SQIVND come from the germline V gene (reference sequence).

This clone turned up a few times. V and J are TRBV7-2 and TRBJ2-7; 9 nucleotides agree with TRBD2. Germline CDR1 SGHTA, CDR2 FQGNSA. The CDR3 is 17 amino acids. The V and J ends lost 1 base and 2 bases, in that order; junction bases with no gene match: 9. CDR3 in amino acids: CASSLGNSGSLAYEQYF. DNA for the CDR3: TGTGCCAGCAGCTTAGGAAATAGCGGGAGTTTGGCCTACGAGCAGTACTTC.

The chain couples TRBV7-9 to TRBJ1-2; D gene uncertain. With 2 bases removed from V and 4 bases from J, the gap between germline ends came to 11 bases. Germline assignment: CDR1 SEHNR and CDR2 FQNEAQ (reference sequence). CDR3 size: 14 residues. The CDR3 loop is CASSLPGAGYGYTF. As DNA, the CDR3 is TGTGCCAGCAGCTTACCGGGAGCGGGCTATGGCTACACCTTC. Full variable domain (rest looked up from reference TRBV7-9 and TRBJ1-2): DTGVSQNPRHKITKRGQNVTFRCDPISEHNRLYWYRQTLGQGPEFLTYFQNEAQLEKSRLLSDRFSAERPKGSFSTLEIQRTEQGDSAMYLCASSLPGAGYGYTFGSGTRLTVV.

CDR3 region: CASSPIRQGQETQYF. The CDR3 DNA reads TGTGCCAGCTCACCGATAAGACAGGGTCAAGAGACCCAGTACTTC. This chain uses TRBV18 with TRBJ2-5, with 7 bases identical to TRBD1. V lost 3 bases and J lost 2; bases outside the gene matches: 6. CDR1 and CDR2 from the germline V gene are KGHSH and LQKENI. The CDR3 is 15 residues long. Full variable domain (missing parts from reference TRBV18 and TRBJ2-5): NAGVMQNPRHLVRRRGQEARLRCSPMKGHSHVYWYRQLPEEGLKFMVYLQKENIIDESGMPKERFSAEFPKEGPSILRIQQVVRGDSAAYFCASSPIRQGQETQYFGPGTRLLVL.

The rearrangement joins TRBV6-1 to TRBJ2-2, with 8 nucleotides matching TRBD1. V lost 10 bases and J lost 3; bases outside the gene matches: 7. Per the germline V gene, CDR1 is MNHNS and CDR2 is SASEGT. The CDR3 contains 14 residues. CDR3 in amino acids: CATGQGGDTGELFF. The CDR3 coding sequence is TGTGCCACCGGACAGGGTGGGGACACCGGGGAGCTGTTTTTT.

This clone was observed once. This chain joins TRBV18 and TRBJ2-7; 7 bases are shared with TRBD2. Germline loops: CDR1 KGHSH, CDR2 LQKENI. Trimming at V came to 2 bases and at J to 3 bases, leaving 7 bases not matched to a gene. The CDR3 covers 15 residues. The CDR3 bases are TGTGCCAGCTCACCAGGGGCGGGAGTCCTCTACGAGCAGTACTTC. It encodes CASSPGAGVLYEQYF.

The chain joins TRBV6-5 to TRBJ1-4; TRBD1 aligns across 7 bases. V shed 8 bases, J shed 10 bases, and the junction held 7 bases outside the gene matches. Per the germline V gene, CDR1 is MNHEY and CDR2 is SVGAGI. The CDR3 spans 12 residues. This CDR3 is CASVVGGGKLFF. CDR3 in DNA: TGTGCCAGCGTAGTAGGGGGCGGAAAACTGTTTTTT.

The CDR3 DNA reads TGTGCCAGCAGCTTCGCGGGGCCCCAGGTCTATGGCTACACCTTC. This gives the protein CASSFAGPQVYGYTF. The rearrangement uses TRBV5-4 and TRBJ1-2; D may be TRBD1 (5 bases). The CDR3 consists of 15 residues. Trimming took 2 bases from V and 4 from J, leaving 15 bases between them. Germline assignment: CDR1 SGHNT and CDR2 YYREEE (reference sequence).

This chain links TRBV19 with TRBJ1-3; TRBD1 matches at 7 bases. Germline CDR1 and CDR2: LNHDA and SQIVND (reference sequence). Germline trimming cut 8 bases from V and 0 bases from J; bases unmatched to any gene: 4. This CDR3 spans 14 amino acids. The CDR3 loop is CASSTGHSGNTIYF. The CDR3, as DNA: TGTGCCAGTTCGACAGGGCACTCTGGAAACACCATATATTTT.

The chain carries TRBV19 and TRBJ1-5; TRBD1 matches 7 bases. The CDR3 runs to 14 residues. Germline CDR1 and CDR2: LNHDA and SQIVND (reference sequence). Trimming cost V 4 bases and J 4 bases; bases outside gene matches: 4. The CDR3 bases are TGTGCCAGTAGTAGGGGGACAGATAATCAGCCCCAGCATTTT. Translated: CASSRGTDNQPQHF. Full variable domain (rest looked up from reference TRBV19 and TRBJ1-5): DGGITQSPKYLFRKEGQNVTLSCEQNLNHDAMYWYRQDPGQGLRLIYYSQIVNDFQKGDIAEGYSVSREKKESFPLTVTSAQKNPTAFYLCASSRGTDNQPQHFGDGTRLSIL.

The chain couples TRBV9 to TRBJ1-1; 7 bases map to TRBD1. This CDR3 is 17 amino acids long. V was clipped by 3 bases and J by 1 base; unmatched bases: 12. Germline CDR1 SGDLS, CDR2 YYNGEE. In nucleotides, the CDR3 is TGTGCCAGCAGCGGCATTACAGGGGAAAGAGCGAACACTGAAGCTTTCTTT. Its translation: CASSGITGERANTEAFF.